This is a list of T cell receptor beta chains from one sample in a study of PD-1 blockade in classical Hodgkin lymphoma. Assay used: immunoSEQ multiplex PCR; TCRdb lists only in-frame clones, some missing. The data hold about 40,000 clones, with 80% to 90% observed a single time. This sample comprised peripheral blood mononuclear cells (PBMCs), obtained at baseline. The receptors derive from a human donor with classical Hodgkin lymphoma. Both conserved end residues are part of each CDR3. The D gene is left open where the match is weak. Clone size appears in some rows only: once, few, many, or a class for an expanded clone.

D	V	size	J	CDR3	DNA
TRBD1	TRBV7-9	.	TRBJ2-5	CASSAQGTGETQYF	TGTGCCAGCAGCGCTCAGGGGACAGGAGAGACCCAGTACTTC
.	TRBV5-1	.	TRBJ2-1	CASSSVAYNEQFF	TGCGCCAGCAGTAGCGTAGCCTACAATGAGCAGTTCTTC
TRBD2	TRBV9	once	TRBJ2-7	CASSVGAGVPYSYEQYF	TGTGCCAGCAGCGTAGGTGCGGGAGTCCCCTACTCCTACGAGCAGTACTTC
.	TRBV30	.	TRBJ1-2	CAWSGLRTSGYTF	TGTGCCTGGAGTGGCCTACGGACTAGTGGCTACACCTTC
TRBD1	TRBV18	.	TRBJ1-3	CASSPRDRGRSAGNTIYF	TGTGCCAGCTCACCACGGGACAGGGGCCGATCGGCTGGAAACACCATATATTTT
TRBD1	TRBV5-1	.	TRBJ2-3	CASSLGTGGLDTQYF	TGCGCCAGCAGCTTGGGGACAGGGGGGCTGGATACGCAGTATTTT
TRBD1	TRBV19	few	TRBJ1-5	CASDRGGQPQHF	TGTGCCAGTGACAGGGGCGGACAGCCCCAGCATTTT
.	TRBV5-4	once	TRBJ1-1	CASSSTPGPNTEAFF	TGTGCCAGCAGCTCTACGCCGGGACCGAACACTGAAGCTTTCTTT
TRBD1	TRBV7-6	.	TRBJ2-6	CASSLMRQGTGANVLTF	TGTGCCAGCAGCTTAATGCGACAGGGGACCGGGGCCAACGTCCTGACTTTC
.	TRBV18	.	TRBJ1-3	CASSPQGSGNTIYF	TGTGCCAGCTCACCACAGGGATCTGGAAACACCATATATTTT
TRBD2	TRBV27	.	TRBJ2-7	CASSLYPSGRVNEQYF	TGTGCCAGCAGTTTATATCCTAGCGGGAGAGTGAACGAGCAGTACTTC
.	TRBV19	.	TRBJ1-5	CASSMRSRGSNQPQHF	TGTGCCAGTAGTATGCGTTCGAGGGGCAGCAATCAGCCCCAGCATTTT
.	TRBV6-6	.	TRBJ1-6	CASSYSTDSPLHF	TGTGCCAGCAGTTACTCGACCGATTCACCCCTCCACTTT
.	TRBV2	.	TRBJ1-2	CASSDFSYGYTF	TGTGCCAGCAGTGACTTTAGCTATGGCTACACCTTC
TRBD2	TRBV25-1	.	TRBJ2-7	CASSDSRGGRRSSYEQYF	TGTGCCAGCAGTGATTCCCGGGGGGGCCGACGCAGCTCCTACGAGCAGTACTTC
.	TRBV10-3	.	TRBJ1-3	CAISPNPSSGNTIYF	TGTGCCATCTCTCCCAATCCTAGCTCTGGAAACACCATATATTTT
TRBD1	TRBV6-1	once	TRBJ1-2	CASSQTGGVAGYTF	TGTGCCAGCAGTCAAACAGGGGGGGTTGCTGGCTACACCTTC